This T cell receptor (beta chain) came from a study of control samples from healthy donors and cancer patients. Assay: immunoSEQ multiplex PCR; the TCRdb copy retains only in-frame clones and omits some. The sample yields roughly 76,000 clones, roughly 93% seen once. Germline-derived CDR1 and CDR2 are KGHSH and LQKENI. The V segment lost 3 bases and the J segment 7 bases; nucleotides outside the gene matches: 2. CDR3 length: 14 amino acids. Material: PBMCs. The TCR comes from a woman between 40 and 50 years old with lung cancer. The gene calls are TRBV18 and TRBJ2-4; the match to TRBD1 covers 11 bases. CDR3 amino acids: CASSPGTGGNIQYF. The CDR3 DNA is TGTGCCAGCTCACCCGGGACAGGGGGGAACATTCAGTACTTC.